The TCR beta chain under discussion was sequenced for a study of blood T cell repertoires in COVID-19. Turning to the study itself: The United States, Italy and Spain were the sources of the acute and convalescent COVID-19 samples. Sample material is recorded as cDNA or gDNA derived from T cells, B-cell-depleted T cells, or PBMCs.

The CDR3 totals 13 residues. V was cut by 8 bases and J by 1 base, with 9 bases left in between. Per the original methods: Cell counts per sample came from amplifying reference gene primers. Some clones are missing from TCRdb's copy, which holds only in-frame ones; the method was immunoSEQ multiplex PCR. That table supplies the V and J calls and clone size; D and trimming were determined from the DNA. Seen here are 88,000 or so clones, approximately 82% observed once, and the top ten hold 7% to 9.5%. The chain carries TRBV12-3 or TRBV12-4 and TRBJ2-1, with D tentatively TRBD2 (6 bases). The sequence came from a human donor in a cohort sampled during active COVID-19. Material for sequencing was peripheral blood. The DNA of the CDR3 is TGTGCCAGCGGGCGGGATTCCTACAATGAGCAGTTCTTC. Protein product: CASGRDSYNEQFF.